The source of this T cell receptor beta chain is a study of lymphopenia after photon versus proton radiotherapy. Study-wide points: After the lymphocyte nadir, photon-treated repertoires showed oligoclonal expansion, especially of CD8+ Temra cells. Under photons, naive T cells and diversity fell while effector/memory populations rose. Only patients who died were analyzed for survival; proton advantage is unproven.

This clone has only a few counts. The antigen is unknown. TCRdb keeps only in-frame clones here, not all; method: immunoSEQ multiplex PCR. The sample includes about 83,000 clones, about 86% of them seen just once. This CDR3 spans 15 amino acids. CDR1 is SEHNR, CDR2 FQNEAQ, per germline (reference sequence). The V segment lost 5 bases and the J segment 2 bases; nucleotides outside the gene matches: 4. The sequence was collected from a man aged 55-75 years with pancreatic cancer. The material sequenced was peripheral blood, taken from a patient treated with proton-based radiotherapy. The V call is TRBV7-9, the J call TRBJ2-2; 8 bases are shared with TRBD2. Here the CDR3 DNA reads TGTGCCAGCAGCGGACGGGAGGGAAACACCGGGGAGCTGTTTTTT. It yields the protein CASSGREGNTGELFF.